These 29 T cell receptor beta chains came from one sample sequenced in a study of blood T cell repertoires in COVID-19. Clones were sequenced by immunoSEQ multiplex PCR, and TCRdb holds only the in-frame ones, with some missing. Here the sample spans over 300,000 clones, 70% to 90% being singletons. Specimen: PBMCs or T cells enriched from blood (not recorded which). The receptors originated from a woman between 25 and 40 years old with acute COVID-19.

The V and J genes are TRBV6-6 and TRBJ1-2; D call uncertain. Germline lookup yields CDR1 MNHNY and CDR2 SVGAGI (reference sequence). V dropped 5 bases and J dropped 3 bases, with 4 bases sitting between them. The CDR3 totals 11 residues. CDR3 bases: TGTGCCAGCAGTGAGGACTATGGCTACACCTTC. This translates into CASSEDYGYTF.

The chain has TRBV6-2 or TRBV6-3 and TRBJ2-7, with D possibly being TRBD1 (5 bases). This CDR3 is built from 18 residues. V was trimmed by 2 bases and J by 3 bases, leaving 23 bases between them. The germline V gene has CDR1 MNHEY and CDR2 SVGEGT. CDR3 nucleotide sequence: TGTGCCAGCAGTTACCCACCACAATACCAGGGATCTGACTACGAGCAGTACTTC. Protein product: CASSYPPQYQGSDYEQYF.

Here the CDR3 reads CASRPPGQGLDTQYF. CDR3 coding DNA: TGTGCCAGCAGACCGCCGGGACAGGGTTTAGATACGCAGTATTTT. V usage is TRBV6-5 and J usage is TRBJ2-3; 9 nucleotides agree with TRBD1. The CDR3 runs to 15 residues. The germline V gene has CDR1 MNHEY and CDR2 SVGAGI. Trimming took 6 bases from V and 5 from J; bases not matched to a gene: 9.

This clone was observed a handful of times. The chain is built from TRBV6-5 and TRBJ1-4; 7 bases align to TRBD1. The germline V gene encodes CDR1 MNHEY and CDR2 SVGAGI. The CDR3 covers 15 residues. The trim removed 8 bases at V and 8 bases at J, leaving 14 bases unmatched. CDR3 sequence reads: CASEREDRVREKLFF. CDR3 DNA: TGTGCCAGCGAACGCGAAGACAGGGTCCGAGAAAAACTGTTTTTT.

The chain carries TRBV15 and TRBJ2-5, with D possibly TRBD2 on 5 matching bases. In germline, CDR1 is LNHNV, CDR2 YYDKDF (reference sequence). Trimming took off 1 base at V and 4 bases at J, with 10 bases between the two ends. The length of the CDR3 is 14 residues. As DNA, the CDR3 is TGTGCCACCAGCAGAGTGCCCAGCGGAGAGACCCAGTACTTC. Translation gives CATSRVPSGETQYF.

The gene calls are TRBV5-1 and TRBJ1-1, with TRBD1 matching 7 bases. CDR1 and CDR2 (germline): SGHRS, YFSETQ. This CDR3 is built from 16 residues. The J segment lost 8 bases and the V segment lost 6 bases, leaving 19 bases of the junction unmatched. The CDR3 loop is CASTWTPGTEKGEAFF. The CDR3 DNA follows: TGCGCCAGCACCTGGACCCCCGGGACAGAGAAGGGGGAAGCTTTCTTT.

This clone appeared a single time. The chain is built from TRBV6-5 and TRBJ2-3; D ambiguous. The germline V gene has CDR1 MNHEY and CDR2 SVGAGI. This CDR3 has 13 amino acids. Trimming stripped 5 bases from V and 5 bases from J, with 11 bases between. The CDR3 reads CASSPQERDTQYF. CDR3 sequence (DNA): TGTGCCAGCAGTCCGCAAGAGAGAGATACGCAGTATTTT.

This chain's CDR3 is CSVGQGFGDSEAFF. DNA for the CDR3: TGCAGCGTGGGACAGGGGTTTGGGGACTCTGAAGCTTTCTTT. The chain combines TRBV29-1 with TRBJ1-1; 10 bases align to TRBD1. Per germline, CDR1 SQVTM and CDR2 ANQGSEA. After removal of 6 bases from V and 6 bases from J, the junction contained 10 bases not matched to a gene. The CDR3 runs 14 residues.

V usage is TRBV18 and J usage is TRBJ1-2, with TRBD1 as a possible D gene (5 bases). Germline CDR1 and CDR2: KGHSH and LQKENI. V lost 3 bases to trimming and J lost 7 bases, with 12 bases between them. The CDR3 totals 13 residues. CDR3 sequence: CASSPAGLRGYTF. CDR3 coding DNA: TGTGCCAGCTCACCGGCAGGGTTGCGTGGCTACACCTTC.

This chain uses TRBV30 with TRBJ2-5; TRBD2 agrees at 8 bases. Germline V CDR1 and CDR2: GTSNPN, SVGIG (reference sequence). The V segment lost 0 bases and the J segment 4 bases; nucleotides outside the gene matches: 7. This CDR3 is built from 15 residues. The CDR3 protein is CAWSVPGGAGETQYF. In DNA form, the CDR3 reads TGTGCCTGGAGTGTACCGGGGGGGGCCGGAGAGACCCAGTACTTC.

V and J are TRBV19 and TRBJ2-2, with 9 bases fitting TRBD1. The CDR3 is 17 amino acids. The germline V gene has CDR1 LNHDA and CDR2 SQIVND (reference sequence). Trimming at V came to 5 bases and at J to 6 bases, leaving 13 bases not matched to a gene. CDR3 in DNA: TGTGCCAGTAGTGATGGTTTGGGACAGGGCGTTGCCGGGGAGCTGTTTTTT. Residues: CASSDGLGQGVAGELFF.

The V gene is TRBV30, the J gene TRBJ2-5; 9 bases fit TRBD1. Germline assignment: CDR1 GTSNPN and CDR2 SVGIG (reference sequence). V shed 4 bases, J shed 1 base, and the junction held 4 bases outside the gene matches. The CDR3 has 14 residues. The CDR3 DNA reads as TGTGCCTGGACCCCGGGACAGGGCCAAGAGACCCAGTACTTC. Protein product: CAWTPGQGQETQYF. The variable domain in full, with the rest retrieved from reference TRBV30 and TRBJ2-5, is SQTIHQWPATLVQPVGSPLSLECTVEGTSNPNLYWYRQAAGRGLQLLFYSVGIGQISSEVPQNLSASRPQDRQFILSSKKLLLSDSGFYLCAWTPGQGQETQYFGPGTRLLVL.

The V and J genes are TRBV24-1 and TRBJ2-2, with TRBD2 identical over 11 bases. Germline V gene lookup returns CDR1 KGHDR and CDR2 SFDVKD. Trimming at V came to 5 bases and at J to 5 bases, leaving 12 bases not matched to a gene. CDR3 size: 18 residues. The CDR3 sequence is CATSAPLAGGLGTGELFF. The CDR3 DNA is TGTGCCACCAGTGCTCCTCTAGCGGGGGGCCTTGGAACCGGGGAGCTGTTTTTT.

The chain couples TRBV29-1 to TRBJ1-2, with TRBD1 matching over 9 bases. V lost 5 bases, J lost 3 bases, and 4 bases stayed unmatched. In germline, CDR1 is SQVTM, CDR2 ANQGSEA. The length of the CDR3 is 13 residues. In nucleotides, the CDR3 is TGCAGCGTTCGGACAGGGGTGGACTATGGCTACACCTTC. As protein: CSVRTGVDYGYTF.

This chain joins TRBV6-2 or TRBV6-3 and TRBJ1-1; TRBD1 matches at 7 bases. The CDR3 is 14 residues long. Losses at the gene ends were 4 bases for V and 5 bases for J; bases not matched to a gene: 7. CDR1 is MNHEY, CDR2 SVGEGT, per germline. CDR3 in DNA: TGTGCCAGCAGTTGGCGACAGGGAATAACTGAAGCTTTCTTT. This sequence encodes CASSWRQGITEAFF.

The chain employs TRBV19 and TRBJ1-5; perhaps TRBD1 as D (6 bases). Per germline, CDR1 LNHDA and CDR2 SQIVND (reference sequence). The V end was cut by 6 bases, the J end by 3 bases, with 12 bases between. The CDR3 length is 14 residues. The CDR3 nucleotides read TGTGCCAGTAGGAGGGACATTGACAATCAGCCCCAGCATTTT. Amino acid sequence: CASRRDIDNQPQHF.

This clone was detected only a few times. V usage is TRBV15 and J usage is TRBJ1-4; D is unclear. CDR1 and CDR2 (germline): LNHNV, YYDKDF (reference sequence). Trimming removed 0 bases at V and 5 bases at J, with 13 bases between. The CDR3 consists of 16 residues. The CDR3 DNA reads as TGTGCCACCAGCAGAGAAGTTGCGGTCCGGAATGAAAAACTGTTTTTT. Protein: CATSREVAVRNEKLFF.

The chain joins TRBV23-1 to TRBJ2-2; weak D call: TRBD1 (5 bases). TRBV23-1 is noted as an ORF with a role that remains uncertain. With 0 bases removed from V and 7 bases from J, the gap between germline ends came to 9 bases. The CDR3 sequence is 14 residues long. This CDR3 reads CASSQSRQSGELFF. The DNA for the CDR3 is TGCGCCAGCAGTCAATCTCGACAGAGCGGGGAGCTGTTTTTT.

The J gene is TRBJ1-2, the V gene TRBV7-2; no clear D. The germline V gene encodes CDR1 SGHTA and CDR2 FQGNSA. Trimming removed 1 base from V and 5 bases from J, with 14 bases in between. The CDR3 contains 15 residues. The CDR3 loop is CASSLEPFPGYGYTF. The CDR3 nucleotides are TGTGCCAGCAGCTTAGAGCCCTTCCCAGGTTATGGCTACACCTTC.

This chain joins TRBV7-3 and TRBJ2-1; 11 nucleotides line up with TRBD2. CDR3 size: 17 residues. CDR1 is SGHTA and CDR2 is FQGTGA in the germline V gene. J was trimmed by 4 bases and V by 5 bases; bases with no gene match: 10. The CDR3 loop reads CASSANSLAGAYNEQFF. The CDR3 bases are TGTGCCAGCAGCGCAAATTCACTAGCGGGGGCTTACAATGAGCAGTTCTTC.

The chain couples TRBV7-2 to TRBJ2-3; 7 bases map to TRBD1. Trimming removed 4 bases from V and 2 bases from J; junction bases left unmatched: 6. In germline, CDR1 is SGHTA, CDR2 FQGNSA. The CDR3 has 15 residues. The CDR3 is CASSYSRGPTDTQYF. Here the CDR3 DNA reads TGTGCCAGCAGCTACAGTAGGGGGCCCACAGATACGCAGTATTTT.

The chain employs TRBV18 and TRBJ2-2; tentative D call: TRBD1 (7 bases). Germline V CDR1 and CDR2: KGHSH, LQKENI. This CDR3 comprises 17 residues. Trimming left V 1 base short and J 6 bases short, with 18 bases between. The CDR3 region has the DNA TGTGCCAGCTCACCACAGGGGACAGCGGGTGTATCCGGGGAGCTGTTTTTT. Translating gives CASSPQGTAGVSGELFF.

This chain links TRBV7-2 with TRBJ2-5; no clear D. Trimming shortened V by 5 bases and J by 2 bases, and 12 bases separated the two germline ends. Germline V CDR1 and CDR2: SGHTA, FQGNSA. This CDR3 is 14 amino acids long. The CDR3 sequence: CASSPGWRQETQYF. The CDR3 DNA is TGTGCCAGCAGCCCAGGTTGGCGACAAGAGACCCAGTACTTC.

The V call is TRBV5-1, the J call TRBJ2-7; 7 bases fit TRBD1. The V gene's germline CDR1 is SGHRS and CDR2 YFSETQ. This CDR3 spans 15 amino acids. V lost 0 bases to trimming and J lost 0 bases; unmatched junction nucleotides: 3. The DNA of the CDR3 is TGCGCCAGCAGCTTGGTTCGACAGGGCTCCTACGAGCAGTACTTC. Amino acids: CASSLVRQGSYEQYF.

The chain joins TRBV6-5 to TRBJ1-6; D gene uncertain. The CDR3 length is 16 residues. V lost 2 bases and J 2 bases, leaving 10 bases between the germline ends. From germline, CDR1 is MNHEY and CDR2 SVGAGI. The chain's CDR3 is CASSYEAEPYNSPLHF. The CDR3 DNA reads as TGTGCCAGCAGTTACGAGGCGGAGCCCTATAATTCACCCCTCCACTTT.

J is TRBJ1-1 and V is TRBV7-2; D is ambiguous. Germline loops: CDR1 SGHTA, CDR2 FQGNSA. The length of the CDR3 is 14 residues. Trimming stripped 0 bases from V and 0 bases from J, with 5 bases between. The DNA of the CDR3 is TGTGCCAGCAGCTTAGCTCGGGTGAACACTGAAGCTTTCTTT. Translating gives CASSLARVNTEAFF.

This rearrangement joins TRBV6-5 to TRBJ1-1, with 7 nucleotides matching TRBD1. The CDR3 is 15 residues long. Germline lookup yields CDR1 MNHEY and CDR2 SVGAGI. J lost 4 bases, V lost 5 bases, and 10 bases had no gene match. As DNA, the CDR3 is TGTGCCAGCAGTCAATCGGCAGGGGGTATCACTGAAGCTTTCTTT. Protein product: CASSQSAGGITEAFF.

This chain joins TRBV2 and TRBJ2-7; 7 bases fit TRBD1. Germline lookup yields CDR1 SNHLY and CDR2 FYNNEI. The CDR3 loop spans 12 amino acids. V shed 6 bases and J 3 bases; nucleotides not matched to a gene: 2. CDR3 amino acids: CASRGQSYEQYF. DNA of the CDR3: TGTGCCAGCAGGGGACAGAGCTACGAGCAGTACTTC.

This clone was recorded once. The V and J genes are TRBV6-5 and TRBJ1-3; possibly TRBD1 for D (5 bases). Germline lookup yields CDR1 MNHEY and CDR2 SVGAGI. Trimming took off 5 bases at V and 0 bases at J, with 11 bases between the two ends. The length of the CDR3 is 15 residues. The CDR3 loop reads CASSRGPSSGNTIYF. CDR3 nucleotides: TGTGCCAGCAGTAGGGGCCCGAGCTCTGGAAACACCATATATTTT.